This T cell receptor (beta chain) was identified during a study of blood T cells in healthy people across ages. Findings and caveats of the study: Older age coincided with a roughly linear decline in TCR beta diversity per million T cells. Both higher diversity and more naive CD4+ cells marked long-lived donors when set against aged donors.

Combining a sample-barcoded 5' primer with a J-beta primer mix, a second PCR ran for roughly 6 to 12 cycles. In TCRdb, the 5' RACE reads were re-called with MiXCR into one record per CDR3 protein. The data hold 700,000 to 900,000 distinct CDR3 sequences, with about a quarter observed a single time. The junction had 5 bases not matched to a gene; V was cut back by 3 bases and J by 0 bases. The CDR3 extends over 15 amino acids. From germline, CDR1 is DFQATT and CDR2 SNEGSKA (reference sequence). This clonotype occurred a few times. Its target is not known. These same records also appear under a second study, on T cells of mothers and their children. This second study notes: A second PCR was performed with the M1S primer. This primer added sample barcodes and 2-4 random nucleotides.

Specimen: blood. This receptor was taken from a boy between 10 and 17 years old in good health. The chain joins TRBV20-1 to TRBJ1-3, with 7 nucleotides matching TRBD1. As DNA, the CDR3 is TGCAGTGCTAGGGGACAGTATATCTCTGGAAACACCATATATTTT. The encoded protein is CSARGQYISGNTIYF.